The 5 T cell receptor beta chains below come from one sample, sequenced in a study of T-cell memory formation after mild COVID-19. TCRdb itself ran the 5' RACE reads through MiXCR, one entry per CDR3 protein. Of 100,000 to 120,000 distinct CDR3 sequences in the sample, 22% were seen once. The sequenced sample was PBMCs or a T cell subset sorted from them (not recorded which). The origin of the receptors is a man aged 18 to 30 who had mild COVID-19 (a few samples of this study predate the infection). Cell type and time point are not known.

This clonotype was seen a few times. At one end the junction does not follow the germline gene, possibly because of a read error. The CDR3 protein is CASSQGPGGVKSDTQYF. The CDR3 nucleotides read TGTGCTAGCAGCCAGGGGCCGGGGGGAGTGAAGTCAGATACGCAGTATTTT. The V gene is TRBV7-7, the J gene TRBJ2-3; perhaps TRBD2 as D (7 bases). The germline CDR1 and CDR2 sequences are SSHAT and FNYEAQ (reference sequence). The CDR3 has 17 residues.

This chain uses TRBV29-1 with TRBJ2-7; 8 bases match TRBD1. V lost 3 bases, J lost 4 bases, and 5 bases stayed unmatched. Germline CDR1 SQVTM, CDR2 ANQGSEA. This CDR3 is 13 amino acids long. The CDR3: CSVETGVRYEQYF. Here the CDR3 DNA reads TGCAGCGTTGAGACAGGGGTACGATACGAGCAGTACTTC.

This clonotype was seen a few times. This chain uses TRBV5-1 with TRBJ2-2; 8 bases are a match to TRBD1. This CDR3 has 17 residues. Germline V gene lookup returns CDR1 SGHRS and CDR2 YFSETQ. J was trimmed by 2 bases and V by 0 bases; bases with no gene match: 6. In nucleotides, the CDR3 is TGCGCCAGCAGCTTGGCAGGGGGCGGACCTAACACCGGGGAGCTGTTTTTT. Its translation: CASSLAGGGPNTGELFF. The full variable domain, its missing parts supplied by reference TRBV5-1 and TRBJ2-2, is KAGVTQTPRYLIKTRGQQVTLSCSPISGHRSVSWYQQTPGQGLQFLFEYFSETQRNKGNFPGRFSGRQFSNSRSEMNVSTLELGDSALYLCASSLAGGGPNTGELFFGEGSRLTVL.

The V gene is TRBV7-6, the J gene TRBJ2-3; TRBD2 matches 9 bases. Losses at the gene ends were 5 bases for V and 2 bases for J; bases not matched to a gene: 8. The germline V gene encodes CDR1 SGHVS and CDR2 FNYEAQ. This CDR3 comprises 16 residues. The CDR3: CASSGGSGGYTDTQYF. CDR3 nucleotide sequence: TGTGCCAGCAGCGGGGGGAGCGGGGGGTACACAGATACGCAGTATTTT.

This clonotype was detected a few times. The rearrangement links TRBV12-3 or TRBV12-4 to TRBJ2-3, with TRBD2 matching over 8 bases. J gave up 6 bases and V 5 bases, and 13 bases lay outside the gene matches. The CDR3 is made up of 16 amino acids. The CDR3 DNA reads as TGTGCCAGCAGTGGGGAGTTTGCGGGAGGTTCCGATACGCAGTATTTT. This encodes CASSGEFAGGSDTQYF.